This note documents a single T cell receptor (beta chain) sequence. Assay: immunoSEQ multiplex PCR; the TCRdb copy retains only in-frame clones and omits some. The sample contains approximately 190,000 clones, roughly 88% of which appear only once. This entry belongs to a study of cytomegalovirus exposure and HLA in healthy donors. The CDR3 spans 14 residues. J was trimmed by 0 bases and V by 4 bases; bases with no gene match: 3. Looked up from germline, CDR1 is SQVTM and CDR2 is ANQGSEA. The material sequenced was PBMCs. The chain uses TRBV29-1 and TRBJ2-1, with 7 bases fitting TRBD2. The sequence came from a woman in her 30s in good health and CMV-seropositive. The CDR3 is CSVARTSSYNEQFF. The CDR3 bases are TGCAGCGTTGCCCGGACTAGCTCCTACAATGAGCAGTTCTTC.